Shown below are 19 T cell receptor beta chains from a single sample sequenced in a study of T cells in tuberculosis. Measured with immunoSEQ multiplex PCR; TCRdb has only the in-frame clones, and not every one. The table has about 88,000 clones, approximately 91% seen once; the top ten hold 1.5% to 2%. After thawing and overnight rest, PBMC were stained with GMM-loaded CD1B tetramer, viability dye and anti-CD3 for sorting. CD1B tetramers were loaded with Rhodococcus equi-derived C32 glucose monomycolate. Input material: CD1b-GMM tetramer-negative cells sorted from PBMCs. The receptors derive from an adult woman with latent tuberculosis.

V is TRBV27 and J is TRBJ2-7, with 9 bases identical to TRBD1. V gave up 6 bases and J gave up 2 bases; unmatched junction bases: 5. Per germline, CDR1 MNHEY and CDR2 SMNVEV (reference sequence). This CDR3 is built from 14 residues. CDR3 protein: CASRAGQGTYEQYF. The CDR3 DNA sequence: TGTGCCAGCAGAGCGGGACAGGGTACCTACGAGCAGTACTTC.

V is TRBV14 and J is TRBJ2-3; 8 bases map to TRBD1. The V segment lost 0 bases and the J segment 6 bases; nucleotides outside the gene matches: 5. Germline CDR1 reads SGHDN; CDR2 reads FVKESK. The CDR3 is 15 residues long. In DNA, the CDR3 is TGTGCCAGCAGCCAAGACCGGACAGGGTTTGATACGCAGTATTTT. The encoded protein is CASSQDRTGFDTQYF.

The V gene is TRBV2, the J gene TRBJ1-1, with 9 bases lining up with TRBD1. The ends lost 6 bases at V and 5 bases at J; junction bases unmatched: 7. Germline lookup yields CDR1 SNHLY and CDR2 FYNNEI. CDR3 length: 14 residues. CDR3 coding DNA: TGTGCCAGCAGGGAGACAGGGGGTGGGACTGAAGCTTTCTTT. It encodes CASRETGGGTEAFF.

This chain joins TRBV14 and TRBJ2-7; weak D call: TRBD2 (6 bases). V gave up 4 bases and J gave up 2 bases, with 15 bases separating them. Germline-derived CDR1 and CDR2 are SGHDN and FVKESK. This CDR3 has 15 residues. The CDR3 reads CASSPIAGLTYEQYF. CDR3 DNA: TGTGCCAGCAGCCCCATTGCGGGACTCACCTACGAGCAGTACTTC.

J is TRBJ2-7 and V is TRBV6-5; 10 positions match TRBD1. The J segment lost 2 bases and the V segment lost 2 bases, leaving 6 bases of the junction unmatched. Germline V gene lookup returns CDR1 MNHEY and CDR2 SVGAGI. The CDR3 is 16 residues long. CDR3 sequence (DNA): TGTGCCAGCAGTTACACATGGGACAGGGGTACCTACGAGCAGTACTTC. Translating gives CASSYTWDRGTYEQYF.

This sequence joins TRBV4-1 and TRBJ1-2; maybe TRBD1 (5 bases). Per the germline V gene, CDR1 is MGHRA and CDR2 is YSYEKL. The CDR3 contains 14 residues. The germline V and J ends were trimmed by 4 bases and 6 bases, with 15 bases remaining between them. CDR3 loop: CASSLLQGGDGYTF. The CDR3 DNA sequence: TGCGCCAGCAGCCTGCTCCAGGGAGGGGATGGCTACACCTTC.

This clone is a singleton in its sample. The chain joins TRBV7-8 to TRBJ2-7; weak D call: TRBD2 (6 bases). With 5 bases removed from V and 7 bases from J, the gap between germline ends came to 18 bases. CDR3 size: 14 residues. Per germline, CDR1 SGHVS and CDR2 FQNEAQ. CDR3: CASSHTGSGVEQYV. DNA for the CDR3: TGTGCCAGCAGCCACACCGGTTCGGGAGTAGAGCAGTACGTC.

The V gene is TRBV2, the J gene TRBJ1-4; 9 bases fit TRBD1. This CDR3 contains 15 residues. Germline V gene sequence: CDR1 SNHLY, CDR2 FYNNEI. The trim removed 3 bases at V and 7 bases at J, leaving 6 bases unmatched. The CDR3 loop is CASSDLGQGGEKLFF. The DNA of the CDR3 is TGTGCCAGCAGTGATTTGGGACAGGGAGGTGAAAAACTGTTTTTT.

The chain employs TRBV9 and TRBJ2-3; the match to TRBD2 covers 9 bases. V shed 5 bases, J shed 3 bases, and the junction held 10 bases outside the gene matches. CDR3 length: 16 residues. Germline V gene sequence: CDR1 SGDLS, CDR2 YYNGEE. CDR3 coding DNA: TGTGCCAGCAGTGAATTGGGCGGGGGGGCTACAGATACGCAGTATTTT. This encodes CASSELGGGATDTQYF.

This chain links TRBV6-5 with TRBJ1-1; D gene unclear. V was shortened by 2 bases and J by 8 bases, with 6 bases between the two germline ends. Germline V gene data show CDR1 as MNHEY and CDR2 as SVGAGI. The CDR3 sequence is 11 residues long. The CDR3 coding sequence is TGTGCCAGCAGTTACGAGGAGGAAGCTTTCTTT. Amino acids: CASSYEEEAFF.

The CDR3 protein is CASSPDGTGVNEQFF. The CDR3 DNA follows: TGTGCCAGCAGCCCGGACGGTACAGGGGTGAATGAGCAGTTCTTC. The rearrangement links TRBV7-2 to TRBJ2-1; TRBD1 aligns across 7 bases. Germline values: CDR1 SGHTA, CDR2 FQGNSA. Trimming cost V 5 bases and J 7 bases; bases outside gene matches: 11. This CDR3 comprises 15 residues.

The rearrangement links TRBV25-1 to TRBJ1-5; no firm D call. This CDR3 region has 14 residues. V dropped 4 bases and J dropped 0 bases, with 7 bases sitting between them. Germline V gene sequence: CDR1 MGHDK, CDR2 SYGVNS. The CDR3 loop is CASSGIDSNQPQHF. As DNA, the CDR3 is TGTGCCAGCAGTGGAATAGATAGCAATCAGCCCCAGCATTTT.

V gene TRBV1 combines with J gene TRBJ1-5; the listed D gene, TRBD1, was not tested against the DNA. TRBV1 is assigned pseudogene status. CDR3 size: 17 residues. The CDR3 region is CTSSGHSYKGSNQPQHF. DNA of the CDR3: TGCACCAGCAGCGGACACTCCTACAAGGGTAGCAATCAGCCCCAGCATTTT.

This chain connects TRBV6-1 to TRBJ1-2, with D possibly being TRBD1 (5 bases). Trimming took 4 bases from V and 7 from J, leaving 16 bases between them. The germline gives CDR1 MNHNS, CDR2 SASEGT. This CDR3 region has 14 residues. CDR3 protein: CASSVDRRVGGYTF. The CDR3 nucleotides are TGTGCCAGCAGTGTCGATCGCAGGGTAGGTGGCTACACCTTC.

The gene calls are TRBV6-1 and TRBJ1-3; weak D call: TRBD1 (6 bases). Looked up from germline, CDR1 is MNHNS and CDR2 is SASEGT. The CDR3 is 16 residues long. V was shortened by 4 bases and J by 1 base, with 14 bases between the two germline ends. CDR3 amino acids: CASSANRVRSGNTIYF. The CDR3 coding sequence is TGTGCCAGCAGTGCCAACAGGGTTCGGTCTGGAAACACCATATATTTT.

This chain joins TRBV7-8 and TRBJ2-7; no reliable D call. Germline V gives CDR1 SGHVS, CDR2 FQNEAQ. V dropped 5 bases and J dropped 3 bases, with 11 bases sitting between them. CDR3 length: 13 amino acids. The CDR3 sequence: CASSPGTIYEQYV. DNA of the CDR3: TGTGCCAGCAGCCCAGGTACCATCTACGAGCAGTACGTC.

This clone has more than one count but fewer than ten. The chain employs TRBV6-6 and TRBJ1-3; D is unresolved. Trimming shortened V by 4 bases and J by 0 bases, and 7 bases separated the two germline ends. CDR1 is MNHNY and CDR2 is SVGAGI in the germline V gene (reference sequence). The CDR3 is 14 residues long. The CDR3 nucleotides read TGTGCCAGCAGTTCCGTCCTCTCTGGAAACACCATATATTTT. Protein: CASSSVLSGNTIYF.

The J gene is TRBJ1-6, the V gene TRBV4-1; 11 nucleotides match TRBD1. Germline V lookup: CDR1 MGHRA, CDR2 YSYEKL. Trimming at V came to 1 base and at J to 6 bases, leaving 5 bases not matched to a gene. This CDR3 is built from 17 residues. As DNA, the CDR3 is TGCGCCAGCAGCCAAGGTGGACAGGGGGCCATTAATTCACCCCTCCACTTT. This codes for CASSQGGQGAINSPLHF.

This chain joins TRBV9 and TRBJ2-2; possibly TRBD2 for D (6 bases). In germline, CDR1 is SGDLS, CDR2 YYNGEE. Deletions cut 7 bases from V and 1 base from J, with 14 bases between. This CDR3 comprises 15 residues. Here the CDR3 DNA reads TGTGCCAGCGCTTGGGAGGCATTGAACACCGGGGAGCTGTTTTTT. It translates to CASAWEALNTGELFF. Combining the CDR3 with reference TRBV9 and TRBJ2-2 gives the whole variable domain DSGVTQTPKHLITATGQRVTLRCSPRSGDLSVYWYQQSLDQGLQFLIQYYNGEERAKGNILERFSAQQFPDLHSELNLSSLELGDSALYFCASAWEALNTGELFFGEGSRLTVL.